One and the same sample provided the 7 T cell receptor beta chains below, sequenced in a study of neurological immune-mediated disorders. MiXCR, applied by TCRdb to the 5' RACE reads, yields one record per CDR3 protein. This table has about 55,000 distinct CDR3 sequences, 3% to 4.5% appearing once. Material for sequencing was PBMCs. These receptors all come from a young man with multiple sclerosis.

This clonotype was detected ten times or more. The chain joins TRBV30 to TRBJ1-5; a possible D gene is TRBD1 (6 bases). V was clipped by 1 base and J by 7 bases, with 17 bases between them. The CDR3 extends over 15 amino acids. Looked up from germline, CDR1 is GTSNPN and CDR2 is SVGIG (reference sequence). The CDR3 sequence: CAWSARTGSGQPQHF. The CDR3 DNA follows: TGTGCCTGGAGTGCGCGCACAGGGTCTGGACAGCCCCAGCATTTT.

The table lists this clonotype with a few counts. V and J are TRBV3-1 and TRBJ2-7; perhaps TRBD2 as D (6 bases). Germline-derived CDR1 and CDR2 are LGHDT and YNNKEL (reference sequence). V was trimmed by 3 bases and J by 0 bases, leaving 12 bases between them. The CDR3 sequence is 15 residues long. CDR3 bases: TGTGCCAGCAGCCACGCGGGGCCGAGCTCCTACGAGCAGTACTTC. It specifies CASSHAGPSSYEQYF.

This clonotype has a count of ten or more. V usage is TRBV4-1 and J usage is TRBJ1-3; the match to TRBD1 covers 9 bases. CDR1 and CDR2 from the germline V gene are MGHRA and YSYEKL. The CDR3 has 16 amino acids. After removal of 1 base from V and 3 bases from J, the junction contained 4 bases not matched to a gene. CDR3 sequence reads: CASSQVQGAGGNTIYF. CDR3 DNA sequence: TGCGCCAGCAGCCAAGTACAGGGGGCAGGTGGAAACACCATATATTTT.

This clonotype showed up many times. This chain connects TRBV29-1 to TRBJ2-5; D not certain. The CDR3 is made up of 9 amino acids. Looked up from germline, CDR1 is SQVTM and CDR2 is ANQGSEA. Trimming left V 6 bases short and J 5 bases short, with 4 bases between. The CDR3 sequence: CSVGETQYF. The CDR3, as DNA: TGCAGCGTCGGGGAGACCCAGTACTTC.

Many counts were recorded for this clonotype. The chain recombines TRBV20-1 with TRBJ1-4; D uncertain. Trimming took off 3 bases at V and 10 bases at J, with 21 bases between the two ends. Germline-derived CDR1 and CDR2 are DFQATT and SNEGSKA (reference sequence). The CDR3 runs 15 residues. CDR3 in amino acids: CSASTTLGTYGKLFF. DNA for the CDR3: TGCAGTGCTAGCACCACCCTGGGCACTTATGGAAAACTGTTTTTT.

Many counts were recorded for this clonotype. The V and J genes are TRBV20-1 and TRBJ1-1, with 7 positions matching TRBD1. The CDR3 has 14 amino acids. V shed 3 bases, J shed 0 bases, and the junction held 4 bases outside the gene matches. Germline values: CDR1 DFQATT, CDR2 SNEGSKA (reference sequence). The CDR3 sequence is CSASPGTVNTEAFF. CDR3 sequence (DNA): TGCAGTGCTAGTCCCGGGACAGTGAACACTGAAGCTTTCTTT.

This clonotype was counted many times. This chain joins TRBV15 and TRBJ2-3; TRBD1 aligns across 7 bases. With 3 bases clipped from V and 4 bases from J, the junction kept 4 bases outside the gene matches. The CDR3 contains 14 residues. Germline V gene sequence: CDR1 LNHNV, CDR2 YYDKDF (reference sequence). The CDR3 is CATSSLTGADTQYF. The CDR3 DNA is TGTGCCACCAGCAGCCTTACAGGGGCAGATACGCAGTATTTT. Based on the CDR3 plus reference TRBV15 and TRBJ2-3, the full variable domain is DAMVIQNPRYQVTQFGKPVTLSCSQTLNHNVMYWYQQKSSQAPKLLFHYYDKDFNNEADTPDNFQSRRPNTSFCFLDIRSPGLGDTAMYLCATSSLTGADTQYFGPGTRLTVL.